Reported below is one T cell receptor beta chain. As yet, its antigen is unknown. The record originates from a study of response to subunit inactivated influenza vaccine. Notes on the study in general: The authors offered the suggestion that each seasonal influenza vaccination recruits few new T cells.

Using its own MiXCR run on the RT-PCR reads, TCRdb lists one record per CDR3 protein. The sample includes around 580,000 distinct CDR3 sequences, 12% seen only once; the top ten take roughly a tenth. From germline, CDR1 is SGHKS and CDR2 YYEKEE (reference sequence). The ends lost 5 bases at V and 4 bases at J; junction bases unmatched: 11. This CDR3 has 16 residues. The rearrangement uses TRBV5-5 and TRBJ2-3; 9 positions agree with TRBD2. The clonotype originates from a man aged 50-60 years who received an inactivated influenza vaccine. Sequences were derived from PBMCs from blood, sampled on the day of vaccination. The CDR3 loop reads CASRPLAGAFADTQYF. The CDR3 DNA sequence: TGTGCCAGCAGGCCTTTAGCGGGAGCATTCGCAGATACGCAGTATTTT.